Here is one T cell receptor (beta chain) with its context. The antigen is not known. The data belong to a study of OX40 agonist ivuxolimab in advanced cancers. Study overall: Of mixed ages from about 20 to 80 and averaging about 56 years, the group was around 78% male.

This CDR3 region has 16 residues. Looked up from germline, CDR1 is MNHEY and CDR2 is SMNVEV (reference sequence). Trimming at V came to 5 bases and at J to 6 bases, leaving 11 bases not matched to a gene. Autoimmune disease history or systemic immunosuppression meant exclusion. Study-wide results and limits: Clonal expansion was seen in CD4+ and CD8+ blood T cells by week 6 at 0.1 to 3.0 mg/kg.

TCRdb keeps only in-frame clones here, not all; method: immunoSEQ multiplex PCR. The data contain 89,000 or so clones, about 90% of them singletons. This sequence originates from an adult with an advanced solid tumor such as melanoma, head and neck, liver or kidney cancer. Sequencing was performed on CD4+ or CD8+ T cells sorted from blood, taken in a trial of the OX40 agonist ivuxolimab. The chain employs TRBV27 and TRBJ2-3; 10 nucleotides line up with TRBD1. The CDR3 DNA follows: TGTGCCAGCAGTCCGATCCGGGACAGGGGAGGGGATACGCAGTATTTT. It yields the protein CASSPIRDRGGDTQYF.